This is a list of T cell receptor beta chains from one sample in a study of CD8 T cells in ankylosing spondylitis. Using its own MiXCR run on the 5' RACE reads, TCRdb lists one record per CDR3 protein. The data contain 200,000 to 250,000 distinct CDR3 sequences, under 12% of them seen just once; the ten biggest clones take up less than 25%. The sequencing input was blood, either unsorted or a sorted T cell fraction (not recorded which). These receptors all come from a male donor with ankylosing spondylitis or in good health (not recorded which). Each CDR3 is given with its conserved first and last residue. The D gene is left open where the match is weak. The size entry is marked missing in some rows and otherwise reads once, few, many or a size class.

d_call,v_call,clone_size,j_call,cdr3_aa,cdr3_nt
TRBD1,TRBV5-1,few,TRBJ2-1,CASSRTGQTGSYNEQFF,TGCGCCAGCAGCCGGACGGGACAGACGGGCTCCTACAATGAGCAGTTCTTC
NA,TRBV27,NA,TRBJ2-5,CASSLSPGEETQYF,TGTGCCAGCAGTTTATCGCCCGGGGAAGAGACCCAGTACTTC
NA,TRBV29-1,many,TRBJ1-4,CSAQGLWNEKLFF,TGCAGCGCCCAAGGGTTATGGAATGAAAAACTGTTTTTT
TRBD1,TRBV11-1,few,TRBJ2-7,CASSPRTGHYDEQYF,TGTGCCAGCAGCCCACGGACAGGTCACTACGACGAGCAGTACTTC
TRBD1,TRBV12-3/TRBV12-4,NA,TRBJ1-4,CASRTQQGEKLFF,TGTGCCAGCAGGACCCAACAGGGGGAAAAACTGTTTTTT
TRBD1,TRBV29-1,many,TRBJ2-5,CSVERQGTTQYF,TGCAGCGTTGAACGACAGGGCACGACCCAGTACTTC
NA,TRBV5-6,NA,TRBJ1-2,CARGPGTNYGYTF,TGTGCCAGGGGCCCCGGGACCAACTATGGCTACACCTTC
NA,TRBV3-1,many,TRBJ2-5,CASSHRQRGAETQYF,TGTGCCAGCAGCCACAGGCAGAGGGGTGCAGAGACCCAGTACTTC
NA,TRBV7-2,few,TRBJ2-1,CASSPLEGEQFF,TGTGCCAGCAGCCCGTTAGAAGGTGAGCAGTTCTTC
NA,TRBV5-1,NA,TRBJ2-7,CASSGGREQYF,TGCGCCAGCAGCGGGGGACGGGAGCAGTACTTC
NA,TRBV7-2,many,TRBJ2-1,CASSFSGAVTYNEQFF,TGTGCCAGCAGCTTTTCCGGGGCAGTGACCTACAATGAGCAGTTCTTC
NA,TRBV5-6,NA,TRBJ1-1,CASSYPQNTEAFF,TGTGCCAGCAGCTACCCACAGAACACTGAAGCTTTCTTT
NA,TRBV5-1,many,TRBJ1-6,CASSLEFGAGDNSPLHF,TGCGCCAGCAGCTTGGAGTTCGGGGCAGGGGATAATTCACCCCTCCACTTT
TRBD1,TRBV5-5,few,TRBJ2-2,CASSSGTGDANTGELFF,TGTGCCAGCAGCTCCGGGACAGGGGACGCGAACACCGGGGAGCTGTTTTTT
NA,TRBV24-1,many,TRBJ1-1,CATSRGRNTEAFF,TGTGCCACCAGCAGGGGACGGAACACTGAAGCTTTCTTT
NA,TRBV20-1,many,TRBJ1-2,CSARAGSMYGYTF,TGCAGTGCTAGAGCTGGGAGTATGTATGGCTACACCTTC
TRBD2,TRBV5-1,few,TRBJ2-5,CASGTAGAQETQYF,TGCGCCAGCGGAACAGCGGGGGCACAAGAGACCCAGTACTTC
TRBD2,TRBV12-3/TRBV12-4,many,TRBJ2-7,CASTWWLRGVNEQYF,TGTGCCAGCACCTGGTGGCTCCGGGGGGTGAACGAGCAGTACTTC
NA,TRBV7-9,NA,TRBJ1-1,CASSFGREGAEAFF,TGTGCCAGCAGCTTTGGCAGGGAAGGAGCTGAAGCTTTCTTT
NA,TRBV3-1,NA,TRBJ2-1,CASSASRGSYNEQFF,TGTGCCAGCAGCGCCTCGAGGGGCTCCTACAATGAGCAGTTCTTC
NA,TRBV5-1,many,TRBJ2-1,CASGRDGYNEQFF,TGCGCCAGCGGCCGGGACGGATACAATGAGCAGTTCTTC
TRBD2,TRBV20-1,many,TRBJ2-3,CSALGLAGGRGSDTQYF,TGCAGTGCGTTGGGACTAGCGGGGGGGCGTGGTTCAGATACGCAGTATTTT
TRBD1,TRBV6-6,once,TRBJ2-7,CATVGQIRNEQYF,TGTGCCACCGTGGGACAGATTCGCAACGAGCAGTACTTC
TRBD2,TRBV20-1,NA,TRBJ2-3,CSAKGLAGARGADTQYF,TGCAGTGCTAAAGGACTAGCGGGGGCCCGGGGAGCGGATACGCAGTATTTT
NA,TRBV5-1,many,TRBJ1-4,CASGRAGVPNEKLFF,TGCGCCAGCGGACGTGCGGGGGTTCCTAATGAAAAACTGTTTTTT
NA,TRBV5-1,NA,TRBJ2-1,CASSVQGGHLNEQFF,TGCGCCAGCAGTGTTCAGGGGGGGCATTTGAATGAGCAGTTCTTC
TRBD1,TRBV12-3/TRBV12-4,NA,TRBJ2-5,CASSLARDRTETQYF,TGTGCCAGCAGCTTGGCCCGGGACAGAACTGAGACCCAGTACTTC